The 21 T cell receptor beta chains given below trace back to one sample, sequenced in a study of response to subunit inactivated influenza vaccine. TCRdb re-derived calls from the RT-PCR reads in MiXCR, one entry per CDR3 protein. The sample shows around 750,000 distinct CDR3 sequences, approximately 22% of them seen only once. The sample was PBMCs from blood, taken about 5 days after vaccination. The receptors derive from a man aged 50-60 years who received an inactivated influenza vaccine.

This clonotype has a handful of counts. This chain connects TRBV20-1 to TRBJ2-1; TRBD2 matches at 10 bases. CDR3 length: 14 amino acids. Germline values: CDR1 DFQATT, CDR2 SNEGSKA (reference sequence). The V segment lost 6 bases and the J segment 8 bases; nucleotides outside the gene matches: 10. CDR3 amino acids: CSADLSGRWDEQFF. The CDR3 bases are TGCAGTGCGGACCTTAGCGGGAGGTGGGATGAGCAGTTCTTC.

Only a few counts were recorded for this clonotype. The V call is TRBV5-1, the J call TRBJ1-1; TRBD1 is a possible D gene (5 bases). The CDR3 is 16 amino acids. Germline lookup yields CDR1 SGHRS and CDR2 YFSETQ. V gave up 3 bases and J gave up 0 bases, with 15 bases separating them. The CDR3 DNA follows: TGCGCCAGCAGCTCACCTTCCGGGACTTTGAACACTGAAGCTTTCTTT. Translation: CASSSPSGTLNTEAFF.

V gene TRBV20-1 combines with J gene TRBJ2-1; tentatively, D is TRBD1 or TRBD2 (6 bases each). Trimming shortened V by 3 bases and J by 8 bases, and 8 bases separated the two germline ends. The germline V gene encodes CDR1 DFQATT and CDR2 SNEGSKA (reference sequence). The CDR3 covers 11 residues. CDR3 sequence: CSASGGHEQFF. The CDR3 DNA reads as TGCAGTGCTAGCGGGGGCCATGAGCAGTTCTTC.

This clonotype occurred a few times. Here the CDR3 DNA reads TGCAGTGCTAGAGATCTCGCCGGGGGACATAATTCACCCCTCCACTTT. It encodes CSARDLAGGHNSPLHF. The chain joins TRBV20-1 to TRBJ1-6; possible D gene TRBD1, 5 bases. V was shortened by 0 bases and J by 5 bases, with 14 bases between the two germline ends. The CDR3 contains 16 residues. Germline loops: CDR1 DFQATT, CDR2 SNEGSKA (reference sequence).

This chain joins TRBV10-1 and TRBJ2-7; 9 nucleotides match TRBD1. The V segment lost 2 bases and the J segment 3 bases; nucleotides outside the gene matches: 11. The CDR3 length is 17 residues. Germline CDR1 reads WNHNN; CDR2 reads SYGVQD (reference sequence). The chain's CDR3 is CASSEGGHRDRDYEQYF. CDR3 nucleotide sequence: TGCGCCAGCAGTGAGGGGGGCCACCGGGACAGGGACTACGAGCAGTACTTC.

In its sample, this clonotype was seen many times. The CDR3 sequence: CASSPLAGVADTQYF. For the CDR3, the DNA is TGTGCCAGCAGCCCTCTTGCGGGAGTGGCAGATACGCAGTATTTT. The gene calls are TRBV7-3 and TRBJ2-3; 7 nucleotides match TRBD2. CDR3 length: 15 amino acids. Looked up from germline, CDR1 is SGHTA and CDR2 is FQGTGA. The J segment lost 4 bases and the V segment lost 5 bases, leaving 9 bases of the junction unmatched.

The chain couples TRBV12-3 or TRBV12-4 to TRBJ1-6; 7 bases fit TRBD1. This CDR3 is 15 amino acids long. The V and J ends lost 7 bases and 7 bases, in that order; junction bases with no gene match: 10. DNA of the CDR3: TGTGCCAGCATGGGGGCCCAGGGGGGAAATTCACCCCTCCACTTT. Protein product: CASMGAQGGNSPLHF.

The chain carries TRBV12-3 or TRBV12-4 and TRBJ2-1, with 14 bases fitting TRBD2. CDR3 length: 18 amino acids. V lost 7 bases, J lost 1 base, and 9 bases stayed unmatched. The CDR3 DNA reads TGTGCCAGCAACCCCGGGACTAGCGGGAGAGTTTCCTACAATGAGCAGTTCTTC. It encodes CASNPGTSGRVSYNEQFF.

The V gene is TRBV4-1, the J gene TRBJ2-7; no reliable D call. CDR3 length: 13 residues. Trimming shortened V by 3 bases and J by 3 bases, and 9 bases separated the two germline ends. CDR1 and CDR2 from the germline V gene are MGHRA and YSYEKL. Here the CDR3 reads CASSHAIDYEQYF. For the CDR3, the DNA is TGCGCCAGCAGCCACGCCATCGACTACGAGCAGTACTTC.

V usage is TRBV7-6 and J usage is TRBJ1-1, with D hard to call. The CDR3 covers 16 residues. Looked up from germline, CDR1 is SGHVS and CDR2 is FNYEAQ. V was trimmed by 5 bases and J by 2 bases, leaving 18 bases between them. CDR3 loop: CASSPEVGRRNTEAFF. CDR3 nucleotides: TGTGCCAGCAGCCCCGAGGTCGGCAGGAGAAACACTGAAGCTTTCTTT.

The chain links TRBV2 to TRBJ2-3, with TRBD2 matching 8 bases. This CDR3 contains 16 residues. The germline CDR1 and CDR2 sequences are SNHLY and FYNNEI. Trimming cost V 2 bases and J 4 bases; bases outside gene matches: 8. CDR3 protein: CASSERDSGNADTQYF. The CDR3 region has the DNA TGTGCCAGCAGTGAAAGGGATAGCGGGAATGCAGATACGCAGTATTTT.

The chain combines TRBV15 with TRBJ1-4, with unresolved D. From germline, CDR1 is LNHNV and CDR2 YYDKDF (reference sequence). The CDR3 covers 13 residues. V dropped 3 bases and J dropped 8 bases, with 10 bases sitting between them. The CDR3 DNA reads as TGTGCCACCAGCAGTCAAGGGTGGGAAAAACTGTTTTTT. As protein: CATSSQGWEKLFF. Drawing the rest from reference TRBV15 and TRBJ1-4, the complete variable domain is DAMVIQNPRYQVTQFGKPVTLSCSQTLNHNVMYWYQQKSSQAPKLLFHYYDKDFNNEADTPDNFQSRRPNTSFCFLDIRSPGLGDTAMYLCATSSQGWEKLFFGSGTQLSVL.

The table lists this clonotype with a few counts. The CDR3 loop is CSASVQPTANQPQHF. In DNA, the CDR3 is TGCAGTGCTAGTGTACAACCGACTGCCAATCAGCCCCAGCATTTT. This chain connects TRBV20-1 to TRBJ1-5; D is unclear. Germline lookup yields CDR1 DFQATT and CDR2 SNEGSKA (reference sequence). The CDR3 has 15 residues. Trimming shortened V by 3 bases and J by 3 bases, and 15 bases separated the two germline ends.

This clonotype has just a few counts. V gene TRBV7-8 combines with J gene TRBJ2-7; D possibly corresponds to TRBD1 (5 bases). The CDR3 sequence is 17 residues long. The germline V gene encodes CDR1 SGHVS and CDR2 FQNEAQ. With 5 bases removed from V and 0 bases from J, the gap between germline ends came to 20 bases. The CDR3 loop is CASSPRLGQPDSYEQYF. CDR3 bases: TGTGCCAGCAGCCCTCGACTGGGGCAGCCAGACTCCTACGAGCAGTACTTC.

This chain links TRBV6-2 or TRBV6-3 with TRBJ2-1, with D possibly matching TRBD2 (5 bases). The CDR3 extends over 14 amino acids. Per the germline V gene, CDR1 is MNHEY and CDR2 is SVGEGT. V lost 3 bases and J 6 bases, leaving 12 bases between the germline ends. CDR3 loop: CASSYVEGSNEQFF. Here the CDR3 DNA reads TGTGCCAGCAGTTATGTCGAAGGGAGCAATGAGCAGTTCTTC.

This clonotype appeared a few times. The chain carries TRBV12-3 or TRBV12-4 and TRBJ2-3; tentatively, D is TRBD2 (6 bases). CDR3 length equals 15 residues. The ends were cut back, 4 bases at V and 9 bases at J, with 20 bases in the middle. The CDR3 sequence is CASSSGTWGVGTQYF. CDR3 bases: TGTGCCAGCAGTTCCGGGACTTGGGGGGTGGGGACGCAGTATTTT.

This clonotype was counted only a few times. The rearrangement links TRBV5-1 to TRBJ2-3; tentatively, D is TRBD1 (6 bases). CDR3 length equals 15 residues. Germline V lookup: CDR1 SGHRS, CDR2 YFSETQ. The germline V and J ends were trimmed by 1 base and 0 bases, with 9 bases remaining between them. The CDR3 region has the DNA TGCGCCAGCAGCTTGTCAGGGGATAGCACAGATACGCAGTATTTT. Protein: CASSLSGDSTDTQYF. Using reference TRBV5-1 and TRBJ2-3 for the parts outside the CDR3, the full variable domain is KAGVTQTPRYLIKTRGQQVTLSCSPISGHRSVSWYQQTPGQGLQFLFEYFSETQRNKGNFPGRFSGRQFSNSRSEMNVSTLELGDSALYLCASSLSGDSTDTQYFGPGTRLTVL.

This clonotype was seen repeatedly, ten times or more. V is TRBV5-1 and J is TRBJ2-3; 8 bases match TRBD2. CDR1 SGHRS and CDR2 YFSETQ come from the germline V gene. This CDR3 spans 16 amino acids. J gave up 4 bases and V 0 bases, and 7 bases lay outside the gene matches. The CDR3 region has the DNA TGCGCCAGCAGCTTGGCCGGGGCGGGGGGAGCAGATACGCAGTATTTT. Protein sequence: CASSLAGAGGADTQYF.

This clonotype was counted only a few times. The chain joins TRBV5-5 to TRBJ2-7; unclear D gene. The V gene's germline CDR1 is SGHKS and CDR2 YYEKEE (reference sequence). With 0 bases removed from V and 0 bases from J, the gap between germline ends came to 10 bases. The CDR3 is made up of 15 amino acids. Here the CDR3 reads CASSLGLGSSYEQYF. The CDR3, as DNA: TGTGCCAGCAGCTTGGGATTGGGAAGCTCCTACGAGCAGTACTTC.

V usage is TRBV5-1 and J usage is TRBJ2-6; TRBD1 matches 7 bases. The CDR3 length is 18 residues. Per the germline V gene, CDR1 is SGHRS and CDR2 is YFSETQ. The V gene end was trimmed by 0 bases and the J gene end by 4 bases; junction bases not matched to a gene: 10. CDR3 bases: TGCGCCAGCAGCTTGGGCAGGGGGTATGGATCCGGGGCCAACGTCCTGACTTTC. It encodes CASSLGRGYGSGANVLTF.

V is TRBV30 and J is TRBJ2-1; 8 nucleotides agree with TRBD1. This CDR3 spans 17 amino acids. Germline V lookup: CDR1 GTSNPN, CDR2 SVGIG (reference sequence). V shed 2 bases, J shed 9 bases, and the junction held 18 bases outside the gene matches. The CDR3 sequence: CAWSPRDRRPGVGEQFF. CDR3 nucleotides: TGTGCCTGGAGTCCCCGGGACAGGCGGCCGGGAGTAGGTGAGCAGTTCTTC.